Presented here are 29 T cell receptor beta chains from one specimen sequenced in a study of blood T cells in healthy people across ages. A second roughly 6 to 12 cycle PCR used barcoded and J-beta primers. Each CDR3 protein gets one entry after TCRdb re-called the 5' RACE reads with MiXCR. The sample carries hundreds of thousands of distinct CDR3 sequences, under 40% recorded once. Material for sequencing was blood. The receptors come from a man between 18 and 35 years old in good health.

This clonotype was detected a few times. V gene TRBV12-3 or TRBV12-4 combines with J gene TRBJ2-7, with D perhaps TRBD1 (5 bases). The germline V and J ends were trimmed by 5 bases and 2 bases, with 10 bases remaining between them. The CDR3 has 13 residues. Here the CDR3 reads CASSVDSPYEQYF. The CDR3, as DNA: TGTGCCAGCAGTGTAGACAGTCCCTACGAGCAGTACTTC.

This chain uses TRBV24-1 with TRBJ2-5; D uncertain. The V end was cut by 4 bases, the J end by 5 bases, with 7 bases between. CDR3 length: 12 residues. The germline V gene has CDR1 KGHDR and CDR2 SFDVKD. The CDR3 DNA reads TGTGCCACCAGTGAGGCGGATGAGACCCAGTACTTC. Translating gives CATSEADETQYF.

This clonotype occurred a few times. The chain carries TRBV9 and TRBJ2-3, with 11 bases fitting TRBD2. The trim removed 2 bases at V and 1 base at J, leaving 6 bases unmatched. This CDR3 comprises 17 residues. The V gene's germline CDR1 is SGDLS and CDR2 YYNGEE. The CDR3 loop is CASSVRELAGGTDTQYF. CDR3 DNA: TGTGCCAGCAGCGTCAGAGAACTAGCGGGGGGCACAGATACGCAGTATTTT.

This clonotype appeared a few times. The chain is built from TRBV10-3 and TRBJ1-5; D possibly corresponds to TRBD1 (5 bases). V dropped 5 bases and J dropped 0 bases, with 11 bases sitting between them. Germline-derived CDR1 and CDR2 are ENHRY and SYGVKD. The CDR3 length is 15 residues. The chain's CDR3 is CAISPTGDSNQPQHF. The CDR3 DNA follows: TGTGCCATCAGTCCCACAGGAGATAGCAATCAGCCCCAGCATTTT.

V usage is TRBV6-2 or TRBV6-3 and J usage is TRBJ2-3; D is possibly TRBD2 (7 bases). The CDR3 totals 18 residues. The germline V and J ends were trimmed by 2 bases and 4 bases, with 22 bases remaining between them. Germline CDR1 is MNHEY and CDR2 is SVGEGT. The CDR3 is CASSYPGSGGERADTQYF. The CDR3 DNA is TGTGCCAGCAGTTACCCCGGTTCGGGGGGCGAAAGGGCAGATACGCAGTATTTT.

The CDR3 loop is CASSLPGQSSSGANVLTF. CDR3 in DNA: TGCGCCAGCAGCCTACCGGGACAGTCGTCCTCTGGGGCCAACGTCCTGACTTTC. The chain couples TRBV5-1 to TRBJ2-6; 7 bases line up with TRBD1. Germline loops: CDR1 SGHRS, CDR2 YFSETQ. With V trimmed by 4 bases and J by 0 bases, 10 bases remained unmatched. This CDR3 comprises 18 residues.

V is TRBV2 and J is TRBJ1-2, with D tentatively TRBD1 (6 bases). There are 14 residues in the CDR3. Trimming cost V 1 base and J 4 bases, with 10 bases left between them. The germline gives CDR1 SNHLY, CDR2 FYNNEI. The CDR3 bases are TGTGCCAGCAGTGAAGTGGGGGGGCCCTATGGCTACACCTTC. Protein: CASSEVGGPYGYTF. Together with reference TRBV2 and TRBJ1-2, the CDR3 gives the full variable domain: EPEVTQTPSHQVTQMGQEVILRCVPISNHLYFYWYRQILGQKVEFLVSFYNNEISEKSEIFDDQFSVERPDGSNFTLKIRSTKLEDSAMYFCASSEVGGPYGYTFGSGTRLTVV.

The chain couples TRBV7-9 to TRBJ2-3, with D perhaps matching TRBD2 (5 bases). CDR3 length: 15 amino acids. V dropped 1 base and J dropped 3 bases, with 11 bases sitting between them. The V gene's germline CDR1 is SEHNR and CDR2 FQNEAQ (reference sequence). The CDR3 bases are TGTGCCAGCAGCTTAGTCGAGGGCCCGACAGATACGCAGTATTTT. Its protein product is CASSLVEGPTDTQYF.

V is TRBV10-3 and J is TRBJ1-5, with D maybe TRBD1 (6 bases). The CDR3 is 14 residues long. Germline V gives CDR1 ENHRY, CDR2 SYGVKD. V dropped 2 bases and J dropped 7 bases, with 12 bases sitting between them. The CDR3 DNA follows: TGTGCCATCAGTGAGCAGGGTACAGGGCAGCCCCAGCATTTT. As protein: CAISEQGTGQPQHF.

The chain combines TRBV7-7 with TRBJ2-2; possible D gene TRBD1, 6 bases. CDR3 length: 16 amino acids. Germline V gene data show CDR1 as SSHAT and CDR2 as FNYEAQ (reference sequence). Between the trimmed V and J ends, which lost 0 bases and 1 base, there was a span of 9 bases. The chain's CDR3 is CASSLATQGNTGELFF. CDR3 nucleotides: TGTGCCAGCAGCTTAGCGACACAGGGGAACACCGGGGAGCTGTTTTTT.

The CDR3 sequence: CASSTRQSSTDTQYF. Written as DNA, the CDR3 is TGTGCCAGCAGCACCCGACAATCTAGCACAGATACGCAGTATTTT. The gene calls are TRBV14 and TRBJ2-3; D is unresolved. Deletions cut 5 bases from V and 0 bases from J, with 12 bases between. The germline V gene encodes CDR1 SGHDN and CDR2 FVKESK. The length of the CDR3 is 15 residues.

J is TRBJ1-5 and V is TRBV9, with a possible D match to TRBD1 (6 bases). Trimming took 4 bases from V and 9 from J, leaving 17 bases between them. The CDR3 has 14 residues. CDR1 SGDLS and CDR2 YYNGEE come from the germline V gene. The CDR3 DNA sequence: TGTGCCAGCAGCTCCGAGGGGGGGGCGGGGCCCCAGCATTTT. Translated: CASSSEGGAGPQHF.

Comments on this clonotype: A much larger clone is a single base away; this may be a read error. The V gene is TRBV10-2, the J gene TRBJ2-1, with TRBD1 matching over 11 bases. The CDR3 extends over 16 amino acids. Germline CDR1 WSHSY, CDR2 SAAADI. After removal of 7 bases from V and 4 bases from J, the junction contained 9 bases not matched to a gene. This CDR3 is CASKATDRGLYNEQFF. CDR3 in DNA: TGCGCCAGCAAGGCCACGGACAGGGGGCTATACAATGAGCAGTTCTTC.

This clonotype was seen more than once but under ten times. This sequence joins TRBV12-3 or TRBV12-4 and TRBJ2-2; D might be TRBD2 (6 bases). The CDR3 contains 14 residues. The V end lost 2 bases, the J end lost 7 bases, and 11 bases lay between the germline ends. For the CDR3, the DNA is TGTGCCAGCAGTTTACGGCAGGGAGGCGGGGAGCTGTTTTTT. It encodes CASSLRQGGGELFF.

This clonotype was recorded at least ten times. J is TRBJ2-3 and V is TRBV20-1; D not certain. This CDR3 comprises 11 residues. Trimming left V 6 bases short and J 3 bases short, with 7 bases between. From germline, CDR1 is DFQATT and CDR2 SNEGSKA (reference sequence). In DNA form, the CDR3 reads TGCAGTGCATTCCGTACAGATACGCAGTATTTT. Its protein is CSAFRTDTQYF.

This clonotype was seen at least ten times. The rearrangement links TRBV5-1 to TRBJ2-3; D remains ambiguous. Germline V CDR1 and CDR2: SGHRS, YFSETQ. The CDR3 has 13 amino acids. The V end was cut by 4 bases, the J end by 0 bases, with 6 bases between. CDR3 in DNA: TGCGCCAGCAGCGATATCAGCACAGATACGCAGTATTTT. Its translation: CASSDISTDTQYF.

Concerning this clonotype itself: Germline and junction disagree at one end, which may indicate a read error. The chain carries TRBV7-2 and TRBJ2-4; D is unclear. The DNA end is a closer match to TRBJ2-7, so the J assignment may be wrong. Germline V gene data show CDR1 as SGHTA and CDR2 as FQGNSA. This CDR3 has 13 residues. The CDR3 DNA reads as TGTGTCAGCAGCTTAGTGAGAGGCACCGAGCAGTACTTC. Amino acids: CVSSLVRGTEQYF.

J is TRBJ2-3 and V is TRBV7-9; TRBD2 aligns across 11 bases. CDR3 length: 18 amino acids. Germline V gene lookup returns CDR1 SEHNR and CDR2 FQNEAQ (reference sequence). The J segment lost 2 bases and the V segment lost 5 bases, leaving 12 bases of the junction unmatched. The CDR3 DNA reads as TGTGCCAGCAGCCCGACTAGCGGGGCAGATCTCGTCACAGATACGCAGTATTTT. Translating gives CASSPTSGADLVTDTQYF.

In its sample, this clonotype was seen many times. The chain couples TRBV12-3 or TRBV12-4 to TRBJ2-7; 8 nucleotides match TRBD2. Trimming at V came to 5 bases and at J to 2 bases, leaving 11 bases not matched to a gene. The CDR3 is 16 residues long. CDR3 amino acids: CASSPSGGTLTYEQYF. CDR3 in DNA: TGTGCCAGCAGTCCCTCGGGAGGGACACTCACCTACGAGCAGTACTTC.

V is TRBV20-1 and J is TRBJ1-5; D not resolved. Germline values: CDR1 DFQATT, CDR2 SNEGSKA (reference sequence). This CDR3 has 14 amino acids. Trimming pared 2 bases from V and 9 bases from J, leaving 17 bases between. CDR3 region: CSARTNSPPWPQHF. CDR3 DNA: TGCAGTGCTAGAACAAACAGCCCTCCCTGGCCCCAGCATTTT.

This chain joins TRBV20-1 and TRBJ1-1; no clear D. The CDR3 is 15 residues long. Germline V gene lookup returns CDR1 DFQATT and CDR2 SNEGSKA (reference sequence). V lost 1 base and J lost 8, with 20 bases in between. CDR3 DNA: TGCAGTGCTAGAGTCATCGGGCATTTATTTGTCGAAGCTTTCTTT. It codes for CSARVIGHLFVEAFF.

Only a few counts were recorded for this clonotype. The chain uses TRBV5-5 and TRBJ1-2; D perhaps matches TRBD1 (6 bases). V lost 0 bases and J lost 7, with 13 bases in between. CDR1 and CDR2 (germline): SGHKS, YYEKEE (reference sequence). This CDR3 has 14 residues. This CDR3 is CASSLDAGQLGYTF. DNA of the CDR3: TGTGCCAGCAGCTTGGATGCAGGACAGCTTGGCTACACCTTC.

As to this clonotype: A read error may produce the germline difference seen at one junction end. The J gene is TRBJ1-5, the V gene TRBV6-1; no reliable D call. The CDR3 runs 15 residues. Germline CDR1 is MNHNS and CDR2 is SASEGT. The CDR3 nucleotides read TGTGCCAGCAGCGAAGCGGACTTCGCAGGCCAGCCCCAGCATTTT. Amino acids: CASSEADFAGQPQHF.

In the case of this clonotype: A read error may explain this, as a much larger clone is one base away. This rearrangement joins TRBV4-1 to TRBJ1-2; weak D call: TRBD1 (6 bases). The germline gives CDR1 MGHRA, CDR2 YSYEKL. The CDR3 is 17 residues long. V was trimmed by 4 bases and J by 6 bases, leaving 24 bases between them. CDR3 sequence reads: CASSRDIGDKPRDGYTF. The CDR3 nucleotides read TGCGCCAGCAGCCGTGACATTGGGGACAAACCCAGGGATGGCTACACCTTC.

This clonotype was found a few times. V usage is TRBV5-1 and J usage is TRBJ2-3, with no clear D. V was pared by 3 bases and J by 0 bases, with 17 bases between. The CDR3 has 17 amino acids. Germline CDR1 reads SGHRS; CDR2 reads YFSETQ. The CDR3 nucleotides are TGCGCCAGCAGCTGGTGGATAGGCGACTCTAGCACAGATACGCAGTATTTT. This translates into CASSWWIGDSSTDTQYF.

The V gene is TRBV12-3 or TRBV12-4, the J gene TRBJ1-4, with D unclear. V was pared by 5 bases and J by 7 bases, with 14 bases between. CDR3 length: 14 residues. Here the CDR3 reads CASSAGQASEKLFF. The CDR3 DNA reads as TGTGCCAGCAGTGCGGGCCAGGCCTCTGAAAAACTGTTTTTT.

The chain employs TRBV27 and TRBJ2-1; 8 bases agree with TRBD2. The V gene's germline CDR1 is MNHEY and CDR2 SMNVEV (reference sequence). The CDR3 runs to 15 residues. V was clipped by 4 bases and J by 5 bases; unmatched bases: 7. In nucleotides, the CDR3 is TGTGCCAGCAGTTCCAGCGGGGGAGACCACAATGAGCAGTTCTTC. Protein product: CASSSSGGDHNEQFF.

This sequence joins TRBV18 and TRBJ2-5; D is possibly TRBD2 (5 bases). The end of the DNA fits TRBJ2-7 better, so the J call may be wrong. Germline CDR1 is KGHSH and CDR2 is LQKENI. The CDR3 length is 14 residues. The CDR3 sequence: CASSPGVAVSEQYF. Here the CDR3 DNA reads TGTGCCAGCTCACCGGGAGTGGCGGTTAGCGAGCAGTACTTC.

For the CDR3, the DNA is TGTGCCAGCAGTTTTATGGGACAGGGGTTCGAGCAGTACTTC. Its protein product is CASSFMGQGFEQYF. The chain is built from TRBV12-3 or TRBV12-4 and TRBJ2-7; TRBD1 agrees at 10 bases. Trimming cost V 3 bases and J 6 bases; bases outside gene matches: 5. The CDR3 consists of 14 residues.